The 21 T cell receptor beta chains given below trace back to one sample, sequenced in a study of chemoradiotherapy in HPV16-positive cancers. Only in-frame clones appear in the TCRdb table, and some are missing; sequencing was by immunoSEQ multiplex PCR. The sample contains fewer than 15,000 clones, just over 85% of which appear only once. Sample: blood, taken from a patient who underwent chemoradiotherapy. The receptor source for this set is a human donor with HPV-associated anogenital cancer.

CDR3 loop: CASSLGGRTGELFF. Here the CDR3 DNA reads TGTGCCAGCAGCTTGGGAGGACGCACCGGGGAGCTGTTTTTT. V usage is TRBV7-9 and J usage is TRBJ2-2; weak D call: TRBD2 (6 bases). Trimming cost V 3 bases and J 4 bases, with 9 bases left between them. The CDR3 consists of 14 residues. Germline assignment: CDR1 SEHNR and CDR2 FQNEAQ (reference sequence).

This clone has a single count. The chain recombines TRBV27 with TRBJ2-7, with D uncertain. The CDR3 totals 14 residues. With 3 bases removed from V and 3 bases from J, the gap between germline ends came to 12 bases. Germline lookup yields CDR1 MNHEY and CDR2 SMNVEV (reference sequence). Here the CDR3 reads CASSLRLGYYEQYF. CDR3 bases: TGTGCCAGCAGTTTGCGACTGGGCTACTACGAGCAGTACTTC.

The gene calls are TRBV18 and TRBJ2-7; D gene uncertain. CDR1 and CDR2 (germline): KGHSH, LQKENI. Trimming cost V 3 bases and J 0 bases, with 6 bases left between them. This CDR3 comprises 13 residues. CDR3 loop: CASSPDNSYEQYF. The CDR3 nucleotides are TGTGCCAGCTCACCCGACAACTCCTACGAGCAGTACTTC.

In its sample, this clone was seen once. The chain couples TRBV11-2 to TRBJ1-5; 8 bases agree with TRBD1. V shed 5 bases and J 6 bases; nucleotides not matched to a gene: 21. Germline loops: CDR1 SGHAT, CDR2 FQNNGV. The CDR3 contains 19 residues. Here the CDR3 reads CASSPISRDRLRGGQPQHF. The CDR3 DNA sequence: TGTGCCAGCAGCCCTATTTCTCGGGACAGGTTACGAGGTGGTCAGCCCCAGCATTTT.

The V gene is TRBV28, the J gene TRBJ2-7; 7 bases are shared with TRBD1. Germline CDR1 MDHEN, CDR2 SYDVKM. CDR3 length: 14 residues. Trimming at V came to 6 bases and at J to 4 bases, leaving 9 bases not matched to a gene. The CDR3 DNA follows: TGTGCCAGCAGAATCCTCACAGGGGAGTACGAGCAGTACTTC. Translation: CASRILTGEYEQYF.

The rearrangement uses TRBV28 and TRBJ1-1, with D maybe TRBD1 (5 bases). The CDR3 loop spans 14 amino acids. V was cut by 3 bases and J by 4 bases, with 12 bases left in between. Germline V lookup: CDR1 MDHEN, CDR2 SYDVKM. The CDR3 protein is CASSFRVQGTEAFF. The CDR3 nucleotides read TGTGCCAGCAGTTTTCGGGTCCAGGGCACTGAAGCTTTCTTT.

This clone was seen only a few times. The V gene is TRBV7-9, the J gene TRBJ1-3; D unresolved. V lost 5 bases and J 0 bases, leaving 14 bases between the germline ends. Germline values: CDR1 SEHNR, CDR2 FQNEAQ (reference sequence). The CDR3 loop spans 16 amino acids. The CDR3 coding sequence is TGTGCCAGCAGCCCCAGCCGCTCTACCTCTGGAAACACCATATATTTT. It specifies CASSPSRSTSGNTIYF.

This rearrangement joins TRBV19 to TRBJ2-1; TRBD2 agrees at 7 bases. The CDR3 sequence is 11 residues long. V was clipped by 3 bases and J by 10 bases; unmatched bases: 0. Germline lookup yields CDR1 LNHDA and CDR2 SQIVND (reference sequence). The CDR3 protein is CASSMGLEQFF. The CDR3 DNA is TGTGCCAGTAGTATGGGACTAGAGCAGTTCTTC.

The rearrangement links TRBV28 to TRBJ1-5; 11 nucleotides agree with TRBD1. Germline CDR1 is MDHEN and CDR2 is SYDVKM. There are 15 residues in the CDR3. V dropped 7 bases and J dropped 4; count of bases not matched to a gene: 6. The CDR3 DNA sequence: TGTGCCAGCACCCGGGACAGGGGGATTAATCAGCCCCAGCATTTT. Residues: CASTRDRGINQPQHF.

This clone was seen only a few times. The CDR3 is CASSLVTGGTEAFF. The CDR3 DNA reads TGCGCCAGCAGCCTGGTGACGGGGGGGACTGAAGCTTTCTTT. V is TRBV5-1 and J is TRBJ1-1, with TRBD1 as a possible D gene (5 bases). Trimming stripped 4 bases from V and 5 bases from J, with 15 bases between. The CDR3 covers 14 residues. Germline CDR1 SGHRS, CDR2 YFSETQ. Drawing the rest from reference TRBV5-1 and TRBJ1-1, the complete variable domain is KAGVTQTPRYLIKTRGQQVTLSCSPISGHRSVSWYQQTPGQGLQFLFEYFSETQRNKGNFPGRFSGRQFSNSRSEMNVSTLELGDSALYLCASSLVTGGTEAFFGQGTRLTVV.

V usage is TRBV18 and J usage is TRBJ1-2, with D unclear. Germline assignment: CDR1 KGHSH and CDR2 LQKENI. The V gene lost 3 bases and the J gene lost 5 bases, with 7 bases spanning the gap. The CDR3 extends over 12 amino acids. The CDR3 spells CASSPSGYGYTF. The CDR3 DNA follows: TGTGCCAGCTCACCGTCGGGATATGGCTACACCTTC. Supplemented by reference TRBV18 and TRBJ1-2, the full variable domain reads NAGVMQNPRHLVRRRGQEARLRCSPMKGHSHVYWYRQLPEEGLKFMVYLQKENIIDESGMPKERFSAEFPKEGPSILRIQQVVRGDSAAYFCASSPSGYGYTFGSGTRLTVV.

The chain employs TRBV6-4 and TRBJ1-4; D gene uncertain. CDR3 length: 13 residues. Deletions cut 8 bases from V and 8 bases from J, with 15 bases between. Germline CDR1 reads MRHNA; CDR2 reads SNTAGT. CDR3: CASLDLPGEKLFF. The CDR3 DNA follows: TGTGCCAGCCTGGACCTTCCGGGGGAAAAACTGTTTTTT.

The chain recombines TRBV19 with TRBJ2-5, with 9 bases fitting TRBD1. The CDR3 loop spans 16 amino acids. The trim removed 5 bases at V and 0 bases at J, leaving 7 bases unmatched. The germline V gene encodes CDR1 LNHDA and CDR2 SQIVND (reference sequence). CDR3 DNA sequence: TGTGCCAGTAGTCCCCGGACAGGGGCCAACCAAGAGACCCAGTACTTC. Translation: CASSPRTGANQETQYF.

J is TRBJ1-4 and V is TRBV7-9, with TRBD1 matching 10 bases. Germline CDR1 and CDR2: SEHNR and FQNEAQ (reference sequence). The CDR3 extends over 15 amino acids. The V and J ends lost 3 bases and 6 bases, in that order; junction bases with no gene match: 4. The CDR3 sequence is CASSFGQGGDEKLFF. DNA of the CDR3: TGTGCCAGCAGCTTCGGACAGGGGGGAGATGAAAAACTGTTTTTT.

The chain has TRBV6-1 and TRBJ1-6; D possibly corresponds to TRBD1 (5 bases). Germline V gene lookup returns CDR1 MNHNS and CDR2 SASEGT. The length of the CDR3 is 15 residues. V was cut by 2 bases and J by 8 bases, with 13 bases left in between. Here the CDR3 DNA reads TGTGCCAGCAGTGAATGGGGCGAGAGGCATTCACCCCTCCACTTT. Its protein product is CASSEWGERHSPLHF.

The chain carries TRBV30 and TRBJ1-2, with D unresolved. Trimming stripped 7 bases from V and 6 bases from J, with 18 bases between. The CDR3 is 13 amino acids. Germline V gene sequence: CDR1 GTSNPN, CDR2 SVGIG (reference sequence). Here the CDR3 reads CASIGGLKNGYTF. The CDR3 coding sequence is TGTGCCTCGATAGGTGGCTTAAAGAATGGCTACACCTTC.

V is TRBV11-3 and J is TRBJ2-3, with TRBD2 matching 9 bases. V gave up 3 bases and J gave up 6 bases; unmatched junction bases: 1. The CDR3 extends over 13 amino acids. CDR1 SGHNT and CDR2 YENEEA come from the germline V gene. CDR3: CASSFSGSDTQYF. The CDR3 region has the DNA TGTGCCAGCAGCTTTAGCGGGAGCGATACGCAGTATTTT.

The CDR3 is CASSGEGQGGYEQYF. CDR3 nucleotides: TGTGCCAGCAGTGGGGAGGGACAGGGAGGGTACGAGCAGTACTTC. The J gene is TRBJ2-7, the V gene TRBV6-5; TRBD1 matches at 9 bases. The junction had 9 bases not matched to a gene; V was cut back by 5 bases and J by 4 bases. The CDR3 spans 15 residues. Germline V gives CDR1 MNHEY, CDR2 SVGAGI.

The J gene is TRBJ1-1, the V gene TRBV5-1; tentatively, D is TRBD1 (6 bases). This CDR3 comprises 16 residues. The V end lost 3 bases, the J end lost 2 bases, and 17 bases lay between the germline ends. The germline V gene encodes CDR1 SGHRS and CDR2 YFSETQ. The CDR3, as DNA: TGCGCCAGCAGCTCTAGGCCACAGGGAGGAAACACTGAAGCTTTCTTT. Protein: CASSSRPQGGNTEAFF.

V gene TRBV7-9 combines with J gene TRBJ2-7; maybe TRBD2 (5 bases). The CDR3 extends over 12 amino acids. Germline CDR1 is SEHNR and CDR2 is FQNEAQ (reference sequence). Trimming stripped 5 bases from V and 4 bases from J, with 9 bases between. CDR3 loop: CASSPGSYEQYF. DNA of the CDR3: TGTGCCAGCAGCCCGGGGAGTTACGAGCAGTACTTC.

The CDR3 loop reads CASGGPNPDEQYF. The DNA of the CDR3 is TGTGCCAGCGGGGGGCCAAACCCCGACGAGCAGTACTTC. The J gene is TRBJ2-7, the V gene TRBV9; D possibly uses TRBD1 or TRBD2 (6 bases each). The CDR3 sequence is 13 residues long. Germline-derived CDR1 and CDR2 are SGDLS and YYNGEE. The V end lost 7 bases, the J end lost 5 bases, and 16 bases lay between the germline ends. Drawing the rest from reference TRBV9 and TRBJ2-7, the complete variable domain is DSGVTQTPKHLITATGQRVTLRCSPRSGDLSVYWYQQSLDQGLQFLIQYYNGEERAKGNILERFSAQQFPDLHSELNLSSLELGDSALYFCASGGPNPDEQYFGPGTRLTVT.